This T cell receptor (beta chain) was identified during a study of blood T cells in healthy people across ages. There are 16 residues in the CDR3. Germline CDR1 is LGHNA and CDR2 is YNFKEQ. With V trimmed by 0 bases and J by 4 bases, 7 bases remained unmatched. The use of a sample-barcoded 5' primer and a J-beta primer mix characterized a second PCR of roughly 6 to 11 cycles. TCRdb ran MiXCR on the 5' RACE reads and lists one entry per CDR3 protein. This table has around 1,000,000 distinct CDR3 sequences, around 25% appearing once. The data were also submitted as part of a second study, on T cells of mothers and their children. From that report: The second PCR used the M1S primer, and this primer added sample barcodes and 2-4 random nucleotides. Reads recorded for TCR beta CDR3 numbered over 9.5 million per mother and some 3.3 million per child. Related mother-child pairs shared marginally more repertoire than unrelated pairs, though not significantly.

The clonotype comes from a girl aged 2 to 9 in good health. V is TRBV4-2 and J is TRBJ2-3; 7 bases fit TRBD2. Sample: blood. This CDR3 is CASSQDGQGGADTQYF. The CDR3 nucleotides read TGTGCCAGCAGCCAAGATGGGCAGGGAGGGGCAGATACGCAGTATTTT.